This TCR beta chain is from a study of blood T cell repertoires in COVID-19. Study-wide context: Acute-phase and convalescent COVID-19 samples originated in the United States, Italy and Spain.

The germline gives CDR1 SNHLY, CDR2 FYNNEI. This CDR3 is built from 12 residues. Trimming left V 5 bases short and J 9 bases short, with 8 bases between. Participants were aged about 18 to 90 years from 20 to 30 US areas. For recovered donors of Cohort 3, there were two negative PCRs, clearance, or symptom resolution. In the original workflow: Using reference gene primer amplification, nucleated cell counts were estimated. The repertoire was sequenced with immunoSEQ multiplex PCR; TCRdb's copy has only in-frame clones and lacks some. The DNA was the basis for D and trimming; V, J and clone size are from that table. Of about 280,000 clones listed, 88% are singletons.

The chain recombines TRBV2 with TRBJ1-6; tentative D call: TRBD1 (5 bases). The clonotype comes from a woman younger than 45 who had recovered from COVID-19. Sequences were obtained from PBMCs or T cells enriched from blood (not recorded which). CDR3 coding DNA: TGTGCCAGCAGTCCCAGGGTTTCACCCCTCCACTTT. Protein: CASSPRVSPLHF. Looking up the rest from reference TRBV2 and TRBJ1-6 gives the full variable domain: EPEVTQTPSHQVTQMGQEVILRCVPISNHLYFYWYRQILGQKVEFLVSFYNNEISEKSEIFDDQFSVERPDGSNFTLKIRSTKLEDSAMYFCASSPRVSPLHFGNGTRLTVT.